This T cell receptor (beta chain) was sequenced for a study of T cell repertoires in cytomegalovirus infection. Points from the study as a whole: The ex vivo response was dominated by HLA-C-restricted CMV-specific TCR beta clonotypes.

TCRdb re-called the reads through MiXCR, storing one row per CDR3 protein. The top ten clones hold around 4.4% of a sample with some 180,000 distinct CDR3 sequences, roughly 9.8% of them seen once. This CDR3 region has 10 residues. From germline, CDR1 is MNHEY and CDR2 SMNVEV (reference sequence). The germline V and J ends were trimmed by 7 bases and 10 bases, with 11 bases remaining between them. The table lists this clonotype with a few counts. The antigen is not known. Sequences were obtained from PBMCs. This chain links TRBV27 with TRBJ2-7; D gene unclear. This clonotype was obtained from a human donor in good health (CMV status not recorded). Some clones in this sample may be carry-over from other donors' samples. This CDR3 is CASTSFPQYF. For the CDR3, the DNA is TGTGCCAGCACCAGTTTTCCCCAGTACTTC.